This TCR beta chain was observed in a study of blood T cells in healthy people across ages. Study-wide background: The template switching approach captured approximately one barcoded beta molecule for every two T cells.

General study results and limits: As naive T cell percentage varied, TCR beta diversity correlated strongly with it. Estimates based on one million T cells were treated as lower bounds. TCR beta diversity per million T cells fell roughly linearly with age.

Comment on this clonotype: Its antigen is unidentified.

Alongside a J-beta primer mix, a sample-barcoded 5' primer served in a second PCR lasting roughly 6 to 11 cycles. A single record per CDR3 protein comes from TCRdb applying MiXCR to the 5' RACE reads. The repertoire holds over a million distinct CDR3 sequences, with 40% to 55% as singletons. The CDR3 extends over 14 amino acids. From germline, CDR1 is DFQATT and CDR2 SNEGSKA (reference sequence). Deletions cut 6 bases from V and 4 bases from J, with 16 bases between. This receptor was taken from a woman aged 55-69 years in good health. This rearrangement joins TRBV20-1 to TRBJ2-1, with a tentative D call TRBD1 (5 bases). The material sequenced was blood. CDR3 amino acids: CSATLEKGYNEQFF. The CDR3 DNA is TGCAGTGCCACTTTAGAGAAGGGGTACAATGAGCAGTTCTTC.